The subject of this entry is one T cell receptor beta chain. This clonotype came up a few times. The clone's antigen remains unknown. There are no base qualities to consult, and no much larger clone falls within one base. Looking up the germline V gene yields CDR1 ENHRY and CDR2 SYGVKD. V and J are trimmed by 3 bases and 6 bases, and the gene matches miss 1 base of the junction. Including the terminal cysteine and phenylalanine, the CDR3 comprises 13 residues. Of all the DNA, just the CDR3 is kept, 39 bases in frame from base 1. The data were obtained in a study of human T cells and chemical hapten exposure (TCRdb year 2021). Background on the whole study: For sensitization, 2% DPC in acetone was applied to an approximately 2 cm by approximately 2 cm area of upper inner arm skin. Throughout the roughly 25-week study period, patients were also given weekly therapeutic DPC doses on the scalp. Patch tests used Finn chambers with 0.01% DPC on the upper back, scored after 6 days by International Contact Dermatitis Research Group standards. The mostly female patient cohort included alopecia areata with under or over 50% scalp involvement, alopecia totalis and alopecia universalis. Libraries were combined into a pool for sequencing, and differences in TCR yield between samples came mainly from small differences in library volumes within the pool. Peripheral blood TCR repertoire changes were tracked in vivo in alopecia patients during primary and secondary sensitization to the hapten diphenylcyclopropenone (DPC). Blood samples were taken from patients before sensitization (week 0) and at 2, 6 and about 24 weeks after DPC sensitization. Blood for TCR sequencing was provided by twenty-nine alopecia patients at one to four time points (pre-sensitization, 2, 6 and 24 weeks). The paper's findings and limits, for the study overall: After repeated subsampling, changes were observed in the strength of the expansion versus patch-test correlation and in the threshold at which the correlation became significant. DPC sensitization did not change how many TCRs were above 1 in 1000 frequency, and no evidence was found of alterations in global repertoire structure. Patch test score correlated positively with the number of PT1 expanded TCRs, reaching significance at thresholds 8, 16 and 32 but not at 4. Compared with pre-sensitization or healthy control sets, expanded TCRs formed significantly more large CDR3 similarity clusters, which is consistent with antigen-driven responses. Because all patients had alopecia, a presumed autoimmune disease, the immune response of the patients might differ from that of healthy individuals.

Preparation of the library involved RACE. These reads were obtained on a NextSeq 500. During library preparation, unique molecular identifiers were attached to individual cDNA molecules so that TCRs could be counted in a quantitative, reproducible way. Both TCR alpha and TCR beta chains were sequenced from each blood RNA sample. The paper's data handling went like this. The median number of TCRs per sample was approximately 96,000, ranging from roughly 20,000 to 700,000. V, J and CDR3 annotation of the TCR reads was performed with the Decombinator software suite. To make PS versus PT1 abundance plots, every sample was subsampled to the same number of TCRs (28,000). TCRs were defined as expanded if absent before sensitization and observed at least eight times at the 2-week time point. Through fastp at Q25 and MiXCR, TCRdb rebuilt clones from the public reads, retaining in-frame beta chains. One record per CDR3 amino acid sequence lists the most common genes and DNA. TCRdb's processing, not the study's, gives the V and J calls here. The sample table shows about 380,000 distinct CDR3 sequences, and about 6% are seen once. The ten largest clones represent about 6% of the sample.

The time point label of this sample denotes: patch test 2, 6 weeks after DPC sensitization. Per the publication, the treatment or condition label means: therapeutic diphenylcyclopropenone sensitization with weekly scalp DPC. Blood at each patch-test visit was drawn before the patch test was applied. Patients were considered eligible if aged 18 to 70, diagnosed with alopecia and deemed suitable for DPC therapy, and patients were excluded if pregnant. Total RNA was extracted from unfractionated whole blood collected in Tempus Blood RNA tubes. Rearrangement joined TRBV10-3 to TRBJ2-2, and TRBD1 aligns with 7 junction nucleotides. The clonotype was recovered from a woman aged 18-30 years with alopecia areata. Some clones in this sample may be carry-over from other donors' samples. Sequencing used whole blood, obtained in connection with sensitization to the hapten diphenylcyclopropenone (DPC). CDR3 reads: CAISEQGSGELFF. In nucleotides, the sequence is TGTGCCATCAGTGAACAGGGGTCCGGGGAGCTGTTTTTT.